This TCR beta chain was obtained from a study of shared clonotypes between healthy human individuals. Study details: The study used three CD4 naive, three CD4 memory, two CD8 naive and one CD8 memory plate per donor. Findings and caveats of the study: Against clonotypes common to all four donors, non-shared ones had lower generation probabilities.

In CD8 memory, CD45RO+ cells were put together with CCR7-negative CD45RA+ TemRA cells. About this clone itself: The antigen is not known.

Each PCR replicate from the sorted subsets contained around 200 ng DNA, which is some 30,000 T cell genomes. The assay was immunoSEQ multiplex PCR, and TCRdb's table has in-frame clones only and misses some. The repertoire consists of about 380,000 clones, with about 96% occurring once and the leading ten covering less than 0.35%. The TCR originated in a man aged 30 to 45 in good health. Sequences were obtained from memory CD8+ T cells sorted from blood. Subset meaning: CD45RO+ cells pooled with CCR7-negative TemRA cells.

The CDR3 nucleotides read TGCGCCAGCAGCAACCCTAGCGGAACAGATACGCAGTATTTT. This sequence encodes CASSNPSGTDTQYF. V usage is TRBV5-1 and J usage is TRBJ2-3; TRBD2 matches 7 bases. This CDR3 region has 14 residues. V was clipped by 4 bases and J by 3 bases; unmatched bases: 5. CDR1 is SGHRS, CDR2 YFSETQ, per germline.